Below are 24 T cell receptor beta chains sequenced from a single sample in a study of blood T cell repertoires in COVID-19. Data came from immunoSEQ multiplex PCR; TCRdb stores just in-frame clones and leaves some out. The profile shows more than 15,000 clones, roughly nine tenths of them singletons. Sequenced: peripheral blood. These receptors were taken from a human donor in a cohort sampled during active COVID-19.

V is TRBV5-1 and J is TRBJ2-7; 9 nucleotides line up with TRBD1. V shed 4 bases, J shed 6 bases, and the junction held 11 bases outside the gene matches. The CDR3 covers 15 residues. Per germline, CDR1 SGHRS and CDR2 YFSETQ. The CDR3 protein is CASSKAGQGGPEQYF. The CDR3 DNA sequence: TGCGCCAGCAGCAAAGCGGGACAGGGAGGCCCCGAGCAGTACTTC.

The V and J genes are TRBV19 and TRBJ2-5; 8 nucleotides align to TRBD2. The trim removed 3 bases at V and 7 bases at J, leaving 7 bases unmatched. CDR3 size: 14 residues. The germline CDR1 and CDR2 sequences are LNHDA and SQIVND (reference sequence). The CDR3 is CASSMTGGPGTQYF. CDR3 nucleotide sequence: TGTGCCAGTAGTATGACGGGAGGGCCTGGGACCCAGTACTTC.

Remarks on this clone: This CDR3 is also generated by other DNA sequences in the sample. The chain combines TRBV20-1 with TRBJ2-7; no firm D call. The CDR3 sequence is 11 residues long. Germline CDR1 and CDR2: DFQATT and SNEGSKA (reference sequence). Trimming took off 3 bases at V and 5 bases at J, with 8 bases between the two ends. In nucleotides, the CDR3 is TGCAGTGCTAGGAGTGGGCACGAGCAGTACTTC. Its protein product is CSARSGHEQYF.

CDR3 bases: TGTGCCAGCAGTGGCACCCACGGGAGGATGAACACTGAAGCTTTCTTT. It codes for CASSGTHGRMNTEAFF. The chain carries TRBV27 and TRBJ1-1; no clear D gene. Trimming removed 5 bases at V and 0 bases at J, with 16 bases between. Germline CDR1 and CDR2: MNHEY and SMNVEV (reference sequence). CDR3 length equals 16 residues.

This chain links TRBV7-2 with TRBJ2-7, with 8 bases fitting TRBD2. The germline V gene encodes CDR1 SGHTA and CDR2 FQGNSA. Unmatched junction bases numbered 6, after V lost 5 bases and J lost 3 bases. The CDR3 contains 14 residues. The CDR3 DNA reads as TGTGCCAGCAGCCCTCGGGGGGGGGTCTACGAGCAGTACTTC. Its protein product is CASSPRGGVYEQYF.

V gene TRBV29-1 combines with J gene TRBJ1-5; no definite D call. Germline CDR1 SQVTM, CDR2 ANQGSEA. The CDR3 consists of 12 residues. Trimming left V 3 bases short and J 9 bases short, with 12 bases between. DNA of the CDR3: TGCAGCGTTGAGGTCCTCCGGGGGCCCCAGCATTTT. Its translation: CSVEVLRGPQHF.

As to this clone: Other DNA variants within this sample encode the same CDR3. J is TRBJ1-5 and V is TRBV19; D may be TRBD1 (5 bases). CDR1 and CDR2 (germline): LNHDA, SQIVND (reference sequence). The CDR3 runs to 16 residues. Trimming stripped 6 bases from V and 5 bases from J, with 20 bases between. The CDR3 DNA is TGTGCCAGTAGGGGGCACCAGGACATCGGGCATCAGCCCCAGCATTTT. This encodes CASRGHQDIGHQPQHF. The entire variable domain, with the rest obtained from reference TRBV19 and TRBJ1-5, is as follows: DGGITQSPKYLFRKEGQNVTLSCEQNLNHDAMYWYRQDPGQGLRLIYYSQIVNDFQKGDIAEGYSVSREKKESFPLTVTSAQKNPTAFYLCASRGHQDIGHQPQHFGDGTRLSIL.

The chain combines TRBV4-1 with TRBJ1-3, with 8 positions matching TRBD1. CDR1 and CDR2 (germline): MGHRA, YSYEKL. This CDR3 contains 16 residues. The V gene end was trimmed by 4 bases and the J gene end by 0 bases; junction bases not matched to a gene: 5. This CDR3 is CASSPTGATSGNTIYF. In nucleotides, the CDR3 is TGCGCCAGCAGCCCGACAGGGGCGACCTCTGGAAACACCATATATTTT.

V gene TRBV9 combines with J gene TRBJ1-2; D is possibly TRBD1 (6 bases). The CDR3 consists of 17 residues. Trimming took 3 bases from V and 3 from J, leaving 21 bases between them. The germline V gene has CDR1 SGDLS and CDR2 YYNGEE. As DNA, the CDR3 is TGTGCCAGCAGCGAAGGCCTTGGGCAGGGGATTTACTATGGCTACACCTTC. This sequence encodes CASSEGLGQGIYYGYTF.

The chain carries TRBV6-5 and TRBJ1-2; 8 bases fit TRBD1. Trimming at V came to 6 bases and at J to 7 bases, leaving 13 bases not matched to a gene. Germline-derived CDR1 and CDR2 are MNHEY and SVGAGI. The CDR3 covers 15 residues. The DNA of the CDR3 is TGTGCCAGCAGGCGACAGGGGTCCGCTCCGGCTGGCTACACCTTC. The encoded protein is CASRRQGSAPAGYTF.

The J gene is TRBJ2-1, the V gene TRBV9, with D possibly matching TRBD2 (6 bases). The CDR3 length is 16 residues. V lost 4 bases and J lost 7, with 21 bases in between. Germline V gene lookup returns CDR1 SGDLS and CDR2 YYNGEE. CDR3 in amino acids: CASSPFGGRTGNEQFF. Written as DNA, the CDR3 is TGTGCCAGCAGCCCCTTTGGGGGGAGGACGGGGAATGAGCAGTTCTTC.

This clone was seen a handful of times. The chain couples TRBV27 to TRBJ1-2; D may be TRBD1 (6 bases). Germline V lookup: CDR1 MNHEY, CDR2 SMNVEV (reference sequence). The CDR3 sequence is 16 residues long. V was cut by 3 bases and J by 3 bases, with 17 bases left in between. CDR3 protein: CASSLVGGVRYYGYTF. The DNA for the CDR3 is TGTGCCAGCAGTTTGGTTGGGGGCGTGAGGTACTATGGCTACACCTTC.

The rearrangement uses TRBV7-6 and TRBJ2-7; tentative D call: TRBD1 (6 bases). Germline-derived CDR1 and CDR2 are SGHVS and FNYEAQ. The CDR3 extends over 15 amino acids. V was clipped by 4 bases and J by 3 bases, with 16 bases between them. The CDR3 region has the DNA TGTGCCAGCAGCTCGAGCCGGGACAACATCTACGAGCAGTACTTC. This codes for CASSSSRDNIYEQYF.

V and J are TRBV12-3 or TRBV12-4 and TRBJ1-2, with D maybe TRBD1 (6 bases). Between the trimmed V and J ends, which lost 3 bases and 6 bases, there was a span of 8 bases. This CDR3 is built from 12 residues. CDR3 region: CASSFAGDGYTF. Here the CDR3 DNA reads TGTGCCAGCAGTTTCGCAGGGGATGGCTACACCTTC.

This chain uses TRBV9 with TRBJ2-3; 14 bases are a match to TRBD2. The junction had 8 bases not matched to a gene; V was cut back by 3 bases and J by 5 bases. The CDR3 is made up of 17 amino acids. CDR1 SGDLS and CDR2 YYNGEE come from the germline V gene. CDR3 in DNA: TGTGCCAGCAGCGATAGACTAGCGGGAGGGCTGGTAGATACGCAGTATTTT. It is translated as CASSDRLAGGLVDTQYF.

This sequence joins TRBV2 and TRBJ2-7; D is perhaps TRBD1 (5 bases). V lost 7 bases, J lost 2 bases, and 15 bases lay in between. Per germline, CDR1 SNHLY and CDR2 FYNNEI. The CDR3 is 14 amino acids. The CDR3 bases are TGTGCCAGCATCGGTGGGGCCGTCCCCTACGAGCAGTACTTC. It specifies CASIGGAVPYEQYF.

The chain employs TRBV5-4 and TRBJ2-5; TRBD1 matches 9 bases. Losses at the gene ends were 4 bases for V and 5 bases for J; bases not matched to a gene: 6. The CDR3 is made up of 14 amino acids. Germline assignment: CDR1 SGHNT and CDR2 YYREEE (reference sequence). CDR3 DNA sequence: TGTGCCAGCAGCCTACAGGGGGCTGGGGAGACCCAGTACTTC. Translated, it gives CASSLQGAGETQYF.

This rearrangement joins TRBV7-6 to TRBJ2-3; 12 bases line up with TRBD2. The CDR3 contains 19 residues. V shed 0 bases, J shed 3 bases, and the junction held 10 bases outside the gene matches. CDR1 and CDR2 (germline): SGHVS, FNYEAQ. This chain's CDR3 is CASSLALAGGVGQTDTQYF. The CDR3 DNA reads TGTGCCAGCAGCTTAGCGCTAGCGGGAGGGGTCGGGCAAACAGATACGCAGTATTTT.

In this sample, this clone turned up once. This chain joins TRBV6-2 or TRBV6-3 and TRBJ2-7, with 7 bases fitting TRBD1. Per the germline V gene, CDR1 is MNHEY and CDR2 is SVGEGT. With V trimmed by 6 bases and J by 0 bases, 11 bases remained unmatched. CDR3 size: 16 residues. In DNA, the CDR3 is TGTGCCAGCAGCCCCGGGACAGTCACTAGCTCCTACGAGCAGTACGTC. Translation: CASSPGTVTSSYEQYV.

The chain employs TRBV9 and TRBJ2-3, with 9 bases fitting TRBD2. CDR1 and CDR2 (germline): SGDLS, YYNGEE. Trimming at V came to 1 base and at J to 5 bases, leaving 2 bases not matched to a gene. The CDR3 is 14 residues long. This chain's CDR3 is CASSVQAGGDTQYF. The CDR3 nucleotides are TGTGCCAGCAGCGTACAAGCGGGAGGAGATACGCAGTATTTT.

This chain joins TRBV29-1 and TRBJ2-1; D perhaps matches TRBD2 (6 bases). Germline V gene sequence: CDR1 SQVTM, CDR2 ANQGSEA. The CDR3 is 15 residues long. V lost 4 bases and J 8 bases, leaving 21 bases between the germline ends. CDR3 nucleotides: TGCAGCGTTGCCCCGGGGGATACGAATAGGGATGAGCAGTTCTTC. Residues: CSVAPGDTNRDEQFF.

The rearrangement uses TRBV23-1 and TRBJ2-1, with a possible D match to TRBD1 (7 bases). TRBV23-1 is sorted into the ORF group, with uncertain function. CDR3 length: 18 amino acids. The V gene lost 0 bases and the J gene lost 6 bases, with 21 bases spanning the gap. This CDR3 reads CASSQSWRDSGFLNEQFF. As DNA, the CDR3 is TGCGCCAGCAGTCAATCGTGGAGGGACAGTGGGTTTCTCAATGAGCAGTTCTTC.

The chain is built from TRBV7-2 and TRBJ1-5; D possibly corresponds to TRBD1 (6 bases). This CDR3 is 14 amino acids long. The ends were cut back, 7 bases at V and 5 bases at J, with 15 bases in the middle. Germline loops: CDR1 SGHTA, CDR2 FQGNSA. DNA for the CDR3: TGTGCCAGCACCGGGGACATACGGGATCAGCCCCAGCATTTT. Residues: CASTGDIRDQPQHF.

In this sample, this clone turned up once. The chain couples TRBV19 to TRBJ1-6; 8 bases align to TRBD1. The CDR3 extends over 18 amino acids. V was pared by 5 bases and J by 0 bases, with 9 bases of the junction left unmatched. Per germline, CDR1 LNHDA and CDR2 SQIVND (reference sequence). The CDR3 protein is CASSLIWTGSSYNSPLHF. In nucleotides, the CDR3 is TGTGCCAGTAGTCTGATTTGGACAGGGAGCTCCTATAATTCACCCCTCCACTTT.